The T cell receptor beta chain under discussion was sequenced for a study of beta chain features in type 1 diabetes. What was sequenced were expressed TCRB transcripts, since all of the isolated RNA had been reverse transcribed. Assay used: immunoSEQ multiplex PCR; TCRdb lists only in-frame clones, some missing. This table holds 350,000 to 450,000 clones, about 15% found once. Germline V gives CDR1 SQVTM, CDR2 ANQGSEA. This CDR3 comprises 13 residues. V shed 5 bases and J shed 2 bases, with 12 bases lying between them. Staining for CD45RO/CCR7/CD25/CD127/CD95/CD27 allowed sorting of CD4+ naive, central memory, regulatory and stem cell-like memory cells.

Sample: naive CD4+ T cells from blood. The J gene is TRBJ1-1, the V gene TRBV29-1; D perhaps matches TRBD1 (6 bases). The clonotype was recovered from a woman younger than 35 in good health. The DNA of the CDR3 is TGCAGCGTTTATGGACAGCCCAACACTGAAGCTTTCTTT. Amino acids: CSVYGQPNTEAFF.